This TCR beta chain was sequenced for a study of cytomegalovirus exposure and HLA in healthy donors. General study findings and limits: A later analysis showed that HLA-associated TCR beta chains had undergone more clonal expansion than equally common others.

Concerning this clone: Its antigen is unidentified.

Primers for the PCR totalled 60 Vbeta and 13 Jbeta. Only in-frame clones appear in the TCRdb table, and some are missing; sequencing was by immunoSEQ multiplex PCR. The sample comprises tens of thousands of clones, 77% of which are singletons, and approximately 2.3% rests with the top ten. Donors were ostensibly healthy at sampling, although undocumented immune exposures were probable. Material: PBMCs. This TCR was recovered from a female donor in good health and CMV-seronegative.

The CDR3 nucleotides read TGCGCCAGCAGCCAATCTGGGGGGTCCGGCTACGAGCAGTACTTC. This codes for CASSQSGGSGYEQYF. The V call is TRBV5-1, the J call TRBJ2-7; D is perhaps TRBD2 (6 bases). The V gene lost 4 bases and the J gene lost 3 bases, with 17 bases spanning the gap. The CDR3 has 15 amino acids. CDR1 is SGHRS and CDR2 is YFSETQ in the germline V gene. Full variable domain (remainder filled in from reference TRBV5-1 and TRBJ2-7): KAGVTQTPRYLIKTRGQQVTLSCSPISGHRSVSWYQQTPGQGLQFLFEYFSETQRNKGNFPGRFSGRQFSNSRSEMNVSTLELGDSALYLCASSQSGGSGYEQYFGPGTRLTVT.